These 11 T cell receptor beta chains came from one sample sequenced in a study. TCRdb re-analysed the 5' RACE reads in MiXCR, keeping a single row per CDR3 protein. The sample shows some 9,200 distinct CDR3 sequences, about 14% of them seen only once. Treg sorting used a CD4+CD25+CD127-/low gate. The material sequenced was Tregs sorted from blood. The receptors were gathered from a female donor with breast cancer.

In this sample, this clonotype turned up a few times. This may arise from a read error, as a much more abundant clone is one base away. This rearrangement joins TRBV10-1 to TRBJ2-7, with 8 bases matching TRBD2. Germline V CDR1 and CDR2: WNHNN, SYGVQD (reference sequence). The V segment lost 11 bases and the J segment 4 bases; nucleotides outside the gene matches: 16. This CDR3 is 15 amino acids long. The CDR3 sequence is CAGGLQSGGRYEQYF. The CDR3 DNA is TGCGCCGGAGGACTTCAATCAGGCGGGAGGTACGAGCAGTACTTC.

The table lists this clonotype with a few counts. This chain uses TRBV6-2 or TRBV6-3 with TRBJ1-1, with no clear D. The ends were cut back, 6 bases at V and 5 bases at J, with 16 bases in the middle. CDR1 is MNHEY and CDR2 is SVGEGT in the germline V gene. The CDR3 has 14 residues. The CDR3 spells CASSPEWGRTEAFF. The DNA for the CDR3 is TGTGCCAGCAGCCCGGAGTGGGGAAGGACTGAAGCTTTCTTT.

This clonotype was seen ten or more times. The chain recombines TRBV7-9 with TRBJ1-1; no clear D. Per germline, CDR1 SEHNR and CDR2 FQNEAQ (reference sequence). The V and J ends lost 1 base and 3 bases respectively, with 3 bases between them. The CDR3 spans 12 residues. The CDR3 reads CASSLGYTEAFF. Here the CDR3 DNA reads TGTGCCAGCAGCTTAGGTTACACTGAAGCTTTCTTT.

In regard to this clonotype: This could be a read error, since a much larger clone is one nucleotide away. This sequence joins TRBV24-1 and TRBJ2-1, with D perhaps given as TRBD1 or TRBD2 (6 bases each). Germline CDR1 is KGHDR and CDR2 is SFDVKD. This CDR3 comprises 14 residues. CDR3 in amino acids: CATSRVSGEDEKFF. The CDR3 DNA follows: TGTGCCACCAGTCGGGTCTCAGGGGAGGATGAGAAGTTCTTC.

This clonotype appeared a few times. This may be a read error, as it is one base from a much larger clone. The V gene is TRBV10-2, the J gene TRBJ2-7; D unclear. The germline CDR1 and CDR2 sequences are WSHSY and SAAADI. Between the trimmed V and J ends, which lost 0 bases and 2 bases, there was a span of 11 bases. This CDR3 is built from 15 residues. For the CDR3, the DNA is TGCGCCAGCAGTGAGTCAAGGTTCCGGCCCTACGAGCAGTACTTC. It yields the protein CASSESRFRPYEQYF.

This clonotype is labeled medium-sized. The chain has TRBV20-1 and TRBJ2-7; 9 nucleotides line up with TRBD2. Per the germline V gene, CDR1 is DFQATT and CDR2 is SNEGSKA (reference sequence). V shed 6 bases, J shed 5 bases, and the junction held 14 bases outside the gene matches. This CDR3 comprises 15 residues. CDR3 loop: CSAGWREGFIHEQYF. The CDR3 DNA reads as TGCAGTGCGGGGTGGCGGGAGGGCTTTATCCACGAGCAGTACTTC.

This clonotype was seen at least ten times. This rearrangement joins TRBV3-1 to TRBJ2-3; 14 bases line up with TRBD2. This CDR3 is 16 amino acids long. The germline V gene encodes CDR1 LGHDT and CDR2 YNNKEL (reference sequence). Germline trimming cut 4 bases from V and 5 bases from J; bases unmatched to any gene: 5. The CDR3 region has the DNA TGTGCCAGCAGCCCCCTTGGACTAGCGGGAGGAGATACGCAGTATTTT. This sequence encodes CASSPLGLAGGDTQYF.

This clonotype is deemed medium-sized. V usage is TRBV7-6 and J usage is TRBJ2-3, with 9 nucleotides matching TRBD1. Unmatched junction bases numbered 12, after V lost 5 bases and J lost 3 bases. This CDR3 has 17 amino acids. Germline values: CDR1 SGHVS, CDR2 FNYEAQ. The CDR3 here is CASSVGQGGFRTDTQYF. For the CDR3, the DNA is TGTGCCAGCAGCGTGGGACAGGGTGGATTTAGGACAGATACGCAGTATTTT.

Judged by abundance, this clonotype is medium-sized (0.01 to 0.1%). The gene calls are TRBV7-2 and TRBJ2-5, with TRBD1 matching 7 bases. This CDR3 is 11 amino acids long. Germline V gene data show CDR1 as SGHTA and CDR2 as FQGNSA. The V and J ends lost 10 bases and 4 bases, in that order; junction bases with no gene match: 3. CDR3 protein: CATRDRETQYF. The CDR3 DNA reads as TGTGCCACACGGGACAGAGAGACCCAGTACTTC.

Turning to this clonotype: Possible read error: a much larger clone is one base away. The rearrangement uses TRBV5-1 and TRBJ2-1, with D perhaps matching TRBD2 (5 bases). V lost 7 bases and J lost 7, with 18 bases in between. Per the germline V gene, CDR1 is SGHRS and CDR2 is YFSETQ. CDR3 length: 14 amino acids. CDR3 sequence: CASSAVGEWNEQFF. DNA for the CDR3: TGCGCCAGCTCGGCGGTGGGAGAATGGAATGAGCAGTTCTTC.

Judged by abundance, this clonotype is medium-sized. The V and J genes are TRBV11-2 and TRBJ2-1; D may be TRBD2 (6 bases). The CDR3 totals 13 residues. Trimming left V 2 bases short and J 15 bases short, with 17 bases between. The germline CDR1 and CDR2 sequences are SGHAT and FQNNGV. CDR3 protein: CASSLQTGTERFF. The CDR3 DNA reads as TGTGCCAGCAGCTTACAGACCGGGACTGAACGGTTCTTC.